Below, one TCR beta chain is given with its context. The data belong to a study of radiation and T cells in renal cell carcinoma. Trimming at V came to 6 bases and at J to 5 bases, leaving 8 bases not matched to a gene. CDR3 length: 14 residues. Germline values: CDR1 MRHNA, CDR2 SNTAGT. Method: immunoSEQ multiplex PCR; TCRdb's copy keeps in-frame clones and lacks some. The sample lists over 9,000 clones, over 55% occurring once. The treatment here: treatment-naive control, cytoreductive nephrectomy. The material sequenced was tumor tissue, taken from a patient whose treatment was nephrectomy without radiotherapy. The clonotype originates from a man aged 60 to 69 with renal cell carcinoma. The genes are TRBV6-4 and TRBJ2-3; 7 positions match TRBD1. The CDR3 region is CASSHRQGQDTQYF. For the CDR3, the DNA is TGTGCCAGCAGCCACCGACAGGGCCAAGATACGCAGTATTTT.